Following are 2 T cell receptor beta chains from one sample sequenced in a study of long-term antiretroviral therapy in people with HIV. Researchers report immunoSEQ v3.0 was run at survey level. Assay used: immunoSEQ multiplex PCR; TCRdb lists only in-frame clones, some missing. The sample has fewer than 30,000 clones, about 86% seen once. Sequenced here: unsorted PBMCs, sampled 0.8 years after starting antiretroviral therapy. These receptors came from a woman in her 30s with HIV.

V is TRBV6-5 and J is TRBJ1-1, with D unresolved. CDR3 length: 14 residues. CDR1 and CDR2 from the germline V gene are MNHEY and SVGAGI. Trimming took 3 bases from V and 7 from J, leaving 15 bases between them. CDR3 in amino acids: CASSYYDARDEAFF. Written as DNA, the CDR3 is TGTGCCAGCAGTTATTACGACGCACGAGATGAAGCTTTCTTT.

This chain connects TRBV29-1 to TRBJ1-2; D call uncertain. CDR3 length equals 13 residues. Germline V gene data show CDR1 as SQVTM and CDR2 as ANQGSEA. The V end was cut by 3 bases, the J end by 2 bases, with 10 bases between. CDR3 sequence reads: CSVEGSTNYGYTF. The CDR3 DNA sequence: TGCAGCGTTGAGGGGAGCACAAACTATGGCTACACCTTC.